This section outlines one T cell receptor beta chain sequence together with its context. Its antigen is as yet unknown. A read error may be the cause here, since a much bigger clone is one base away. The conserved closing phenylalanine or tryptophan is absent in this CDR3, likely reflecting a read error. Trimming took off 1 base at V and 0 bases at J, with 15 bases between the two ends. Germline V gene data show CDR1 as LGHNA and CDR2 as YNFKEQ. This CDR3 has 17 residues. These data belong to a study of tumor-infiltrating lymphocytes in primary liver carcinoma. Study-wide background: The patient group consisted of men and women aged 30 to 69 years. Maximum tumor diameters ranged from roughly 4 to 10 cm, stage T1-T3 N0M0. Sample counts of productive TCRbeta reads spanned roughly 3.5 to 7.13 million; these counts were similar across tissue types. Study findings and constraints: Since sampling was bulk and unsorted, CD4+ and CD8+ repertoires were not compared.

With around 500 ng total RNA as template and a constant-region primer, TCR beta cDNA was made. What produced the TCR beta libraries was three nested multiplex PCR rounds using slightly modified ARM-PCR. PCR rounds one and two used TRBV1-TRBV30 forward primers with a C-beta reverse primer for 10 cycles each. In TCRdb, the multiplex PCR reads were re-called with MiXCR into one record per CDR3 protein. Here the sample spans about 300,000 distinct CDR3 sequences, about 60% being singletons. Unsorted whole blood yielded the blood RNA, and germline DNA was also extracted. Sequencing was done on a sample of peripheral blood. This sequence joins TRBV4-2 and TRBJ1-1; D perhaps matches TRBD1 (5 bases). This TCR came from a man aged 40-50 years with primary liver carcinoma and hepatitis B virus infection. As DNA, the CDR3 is TGTGCCAGCAGCCAAGTCCGGGACGGAAGAATGAACACTGAAGCTTTCTTA. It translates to CASSQVRDGRMNTEAFL.